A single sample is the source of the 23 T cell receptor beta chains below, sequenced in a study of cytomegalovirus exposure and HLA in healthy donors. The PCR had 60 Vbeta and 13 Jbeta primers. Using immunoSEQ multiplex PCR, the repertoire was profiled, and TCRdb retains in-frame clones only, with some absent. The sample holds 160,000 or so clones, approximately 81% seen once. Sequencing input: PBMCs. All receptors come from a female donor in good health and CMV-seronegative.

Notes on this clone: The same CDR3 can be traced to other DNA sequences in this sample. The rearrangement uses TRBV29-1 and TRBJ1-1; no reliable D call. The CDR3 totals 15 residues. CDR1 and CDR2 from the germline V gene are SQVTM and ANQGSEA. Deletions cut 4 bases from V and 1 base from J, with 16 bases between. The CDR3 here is CSVVPGSNRNTEAFF. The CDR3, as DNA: TGCAGCGTTGTCCCGGGATCCAATCGGAACACTGAAGCTTTCTTT.

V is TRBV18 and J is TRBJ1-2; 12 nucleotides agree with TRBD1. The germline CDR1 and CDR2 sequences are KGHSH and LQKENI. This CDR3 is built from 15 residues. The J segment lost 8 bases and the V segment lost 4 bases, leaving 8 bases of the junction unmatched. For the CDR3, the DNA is TGTGCCAGCTCACATCCCCGGGACAGGGGGCGAGGCTACACCTTC. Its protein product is CASSHPRDRGRGYTF.

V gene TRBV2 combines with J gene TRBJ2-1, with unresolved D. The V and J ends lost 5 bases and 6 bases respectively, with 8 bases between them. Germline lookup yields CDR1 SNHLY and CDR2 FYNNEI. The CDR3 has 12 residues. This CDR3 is CASSSAANEQFF. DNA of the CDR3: TGTGCCAGCAGTTCGGCGGCCAATGAGCAGTTCTTC.

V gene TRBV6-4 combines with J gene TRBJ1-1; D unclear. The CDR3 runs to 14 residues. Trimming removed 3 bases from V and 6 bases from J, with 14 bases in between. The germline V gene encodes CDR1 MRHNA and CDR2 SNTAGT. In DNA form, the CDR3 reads TGTGCCAGCAGTGAGGGAGAACCGCCCTCTGAAGCTTTCTTT. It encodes CASSEGEPPSEAFF.

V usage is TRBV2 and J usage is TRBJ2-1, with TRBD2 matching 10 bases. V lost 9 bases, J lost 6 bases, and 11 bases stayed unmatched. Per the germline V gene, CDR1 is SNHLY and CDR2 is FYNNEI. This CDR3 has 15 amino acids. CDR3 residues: CARSGRVLSRNEQFF. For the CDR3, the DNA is TGTGCCAGGAGCGGGAGGGTCCTGTCACGCAATGAGCAGTTCTTC.

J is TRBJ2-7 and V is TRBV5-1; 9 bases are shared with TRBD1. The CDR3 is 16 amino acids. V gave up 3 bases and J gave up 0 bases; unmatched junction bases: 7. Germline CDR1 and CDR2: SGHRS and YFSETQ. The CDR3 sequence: CASSSPETGGSYEQYF. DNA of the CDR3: TGCGCCAGCAGCTCCCCCGAGACAGGGGGCTCCTACGAGCAGTACTTC.

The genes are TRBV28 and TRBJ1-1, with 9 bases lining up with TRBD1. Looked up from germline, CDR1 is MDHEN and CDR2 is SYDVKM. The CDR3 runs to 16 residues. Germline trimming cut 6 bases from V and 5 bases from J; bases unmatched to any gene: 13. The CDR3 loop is CASSPEGQGLRTEAFF. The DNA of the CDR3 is TGTGCCAGCAGCCCTGAAGGACAGGGGTTGAGGACTGAAGCTTTCTTT.

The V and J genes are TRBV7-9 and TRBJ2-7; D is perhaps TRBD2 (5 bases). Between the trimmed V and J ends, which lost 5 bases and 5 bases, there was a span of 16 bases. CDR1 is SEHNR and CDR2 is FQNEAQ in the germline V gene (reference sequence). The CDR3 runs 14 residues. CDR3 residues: CASSPRGRMHEQYF. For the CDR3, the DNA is TGTGCCAGCAGCCCCCGGGGTAGAATGCACGAGCAGTACTTC.

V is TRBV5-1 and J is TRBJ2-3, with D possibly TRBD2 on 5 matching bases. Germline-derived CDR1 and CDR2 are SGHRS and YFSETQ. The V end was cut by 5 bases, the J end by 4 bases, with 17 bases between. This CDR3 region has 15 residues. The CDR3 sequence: CASSTRGGPPDTQYF. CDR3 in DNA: TGCGCCAGCAGTACCCGAGGCGGGCCCCCAGATACGCAGTATTTT.

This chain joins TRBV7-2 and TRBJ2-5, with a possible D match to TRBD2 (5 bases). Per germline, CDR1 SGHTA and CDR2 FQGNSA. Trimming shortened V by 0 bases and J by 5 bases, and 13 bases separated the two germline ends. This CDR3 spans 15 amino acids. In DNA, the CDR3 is TGTGCCAGCAGCTTAGCGGGAGCCCCGGGGGAGACCCAGTACTTC. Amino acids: CASSLAGAPGETQYF.

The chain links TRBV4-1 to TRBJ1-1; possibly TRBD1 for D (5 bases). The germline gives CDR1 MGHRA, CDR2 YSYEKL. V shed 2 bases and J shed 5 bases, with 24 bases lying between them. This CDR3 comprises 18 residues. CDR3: CASSQFFIGATGGTEAFF. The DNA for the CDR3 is TGCGCCAGCAGCCAATTTTTTATTGGGGCAACCGGTGGGACTGAAGCTTTCTTT.

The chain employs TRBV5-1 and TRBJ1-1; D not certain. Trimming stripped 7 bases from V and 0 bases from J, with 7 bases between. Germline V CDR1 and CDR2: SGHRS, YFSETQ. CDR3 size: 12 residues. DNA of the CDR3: TGCGCCAGCGGCAACATGAACACTGAAGCTTTCTTT. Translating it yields CASGNMNTEAFF. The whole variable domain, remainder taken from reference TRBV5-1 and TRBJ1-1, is KAGVTQTPRYLIKTRGQQVTLSCSPISGHRSVSWYQQTPGQGLQFLFEYFSETQRNKGNFPGRFSGRQFSNSRSEMNVSTLELGDSALYLCASGNMNTEAFFGQGTRLTVV.

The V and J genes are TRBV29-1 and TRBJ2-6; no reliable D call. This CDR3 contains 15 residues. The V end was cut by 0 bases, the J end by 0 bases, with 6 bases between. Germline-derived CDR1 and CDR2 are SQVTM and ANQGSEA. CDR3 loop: CSVEDTNSGANVLTF. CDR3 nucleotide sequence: TGCAGCGTTGAAGACACTAACTCTGGGGCCAACGTCCTGACTTTC.

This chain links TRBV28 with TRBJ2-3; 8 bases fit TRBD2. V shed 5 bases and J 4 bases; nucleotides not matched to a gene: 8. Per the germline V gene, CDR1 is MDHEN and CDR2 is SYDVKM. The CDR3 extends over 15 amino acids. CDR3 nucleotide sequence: TGTGCCAGCAGTCCCGGGGGGGGGCGGGCAGATACGCAGTATTTT. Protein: CASSPGGGRADTQYF.

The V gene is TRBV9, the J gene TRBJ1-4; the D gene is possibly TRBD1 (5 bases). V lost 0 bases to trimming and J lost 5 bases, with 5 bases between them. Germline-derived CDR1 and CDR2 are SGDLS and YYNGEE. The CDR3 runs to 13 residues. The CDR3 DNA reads TGTGCCAGCAGCGTAGGGGGCAATGAAAAACTGTTTTTT. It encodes CASSVGGNEKLFF.

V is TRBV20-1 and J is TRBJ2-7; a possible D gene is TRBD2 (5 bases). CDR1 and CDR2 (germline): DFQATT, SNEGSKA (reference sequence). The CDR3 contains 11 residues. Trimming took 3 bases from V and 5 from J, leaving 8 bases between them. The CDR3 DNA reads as TGCAGTGCTAGTGACGGGAACGAGCAGTACTTC. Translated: CSASDGNEQYF.

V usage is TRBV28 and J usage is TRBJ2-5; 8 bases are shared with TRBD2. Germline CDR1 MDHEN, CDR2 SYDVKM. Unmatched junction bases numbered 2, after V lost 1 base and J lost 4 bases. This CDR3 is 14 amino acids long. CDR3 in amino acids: CASSLSGGGETQYF. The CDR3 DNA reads TGTGCCAGCAGTTTATCGGGGGGGGGAGAGACCCAGTACTTC. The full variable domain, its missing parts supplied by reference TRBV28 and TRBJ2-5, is DVKVTQSSRYLVKRTGEKVFLECVQDMDHENMFWYRQDPGLGLRLIYFSYDVKMKEKGDIPEGYSVSREKKERFSLILESASTNQTSMYLCASSLSGGGETQYFGPGTRLLVL.

The CDR3 region has the DNA TGTGCCAGCAGTGATCAAGGGGCTATAGGAAACACCATATATTTT. It specifies CASSDQGAIGNTIYF. The V and J genes are TRBV6-1 and TRBJ1-3; a possible D gene is TRBD1 (5 bases). The length of the CDR3 is 15 residues. V lost 3 bases and J 4 bases, leaving 13 bases between the germline ends. The V gene's germline CDR1 is MNHNS and CDR2 SASEGT.

The CDR3 spells CASSERVTGVSTGELFF. The CDR3 coding sequence is TGCGCCAGCAGTGAGAGGGTGACAGGGGTGTCCACCGGGGAGCTGTTTTTT. V usage is TRBV10-1 and J usage is TRBJ2-2; 8 positions match TRBD1. Trimming at V came to 2 bases and at J to 4 bases, leaving 9 bases not matched to a gene. Looked up from germline, CDR1 is WNHNN and CDR2 is SYGVQD (reference sequence). This CDR3 contains 17 residues.

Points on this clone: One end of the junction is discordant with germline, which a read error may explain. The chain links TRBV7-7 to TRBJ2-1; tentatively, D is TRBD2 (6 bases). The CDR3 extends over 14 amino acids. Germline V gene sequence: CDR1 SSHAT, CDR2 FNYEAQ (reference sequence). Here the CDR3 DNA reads TGTGCTAGCAGCCCCTTGCGGGGAAGGGATGAGCAGTTCTTC. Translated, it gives CASSPLRGRDEQFF. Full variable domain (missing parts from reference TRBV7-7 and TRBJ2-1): GAGVSQSPRYKVTKRGQDVTLRCDPISSHATLYWYQQALGQGPEFLTYFNYEAQPDKSGLPSDRFSAERPEGSISTLTIQRTEQRDSAMYRCASSPLRGRDEQFFGPGTRLTVL.

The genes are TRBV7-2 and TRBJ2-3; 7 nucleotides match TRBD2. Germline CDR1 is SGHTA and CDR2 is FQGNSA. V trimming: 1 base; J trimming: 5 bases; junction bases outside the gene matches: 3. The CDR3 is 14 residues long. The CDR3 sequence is CASSLVSSGDTQYF. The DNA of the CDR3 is TGTGCCAGCAGCTTAGTATCTAGCGGAGATACGCAGTATTTT.

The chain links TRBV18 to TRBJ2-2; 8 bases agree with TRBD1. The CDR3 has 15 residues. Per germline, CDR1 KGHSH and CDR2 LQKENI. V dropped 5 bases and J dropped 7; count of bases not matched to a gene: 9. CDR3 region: CASSTRQGTDGELFF. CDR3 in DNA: TGTGCCAGCTCAACGAGACAGGGGACGGACGGGGAGCTGTTTTTT.

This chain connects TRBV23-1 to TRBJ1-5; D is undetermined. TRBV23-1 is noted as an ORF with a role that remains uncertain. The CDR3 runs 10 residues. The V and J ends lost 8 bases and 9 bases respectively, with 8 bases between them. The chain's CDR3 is CASGVAPQHF. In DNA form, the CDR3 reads TGCGCCAGCGGTGTGGCGCCCCAGCATTTT.